This paragraph covers one T cell receptor beta chain sequence. This sample is drawn from a study of blood T cell repertoires in COVID-19. Whole-study context: Acute and convalescent COVID-19 specimens originated in the United States, Italy and Spain.

The table came from immunoSEQ multiplex PCR; TCRdb's copy has only in-frame clones and leaves some out. The table records 85,000 to 120,000 clones, roughly 87% of them present only once. After removal of 8 bases from V and 4 bases from J, the junction contained 8 bases not matched to a gene. The CDR3 has 14 residues. The V gene's germline CDR1 is LNHNV and CDR2 YYDKDF (reference sequence). Seattle enrolled patients during active infection and tracked them longitudinally. The sample consisted of peripheral blood. This sequence was found in a woman in her fifties or sixties with COVID-19, enrolled during active disease. The rearrangement links TRBV15 to TRBJ1-2; 9 bases align to TRBD1. CDR3: CATSTGGHLYGYTF. Written as DNA, the CDR3 is TGTGCCACCTCTACAGGGGGCCATCTCTATGGCTACACCTTC.